Sequencing of this T cell receptor beta chain was carried out in a study of human versus mouse CDR3 diversity and MHC coevolution. General study points: iCHAO1 estimated the human TCR beta repertoire at some 1.6 million clonotypes. Most of the three human donors had the lowest clonal inequality.

Trimming shortened V by 3 bases and J by 5 bases, and 16 bases separated the two germline ends. The CDR3 sequence is 15 residues long. CDR1 and CDR2 from the germline V gene are MNHEY and SMNVEV (reference sequence). Of note for this clone: What it recognizes is unknown.

Clones were read by immunoSEQ multiplex PCR, and TCRdb kept only the in-frame ones, dropping some. The table records about 83,000 clones, 85% to 95% of them present only once. The chain is built from TRBV27 and TRBJ1-1; no definite D call. This receptor was identified in a person aged 30-70 years in good health. Input material: naive CD4+ T cells from blood. Subset given: CD45RO-negative CD62L-positive naive CD4 T cells. The DNA of the CDR3 is TGTGCCAGCAGTTTCTCCGCCGGAACGGGGACTGAAGCTTTCTTT. The encoded protein is CASSFSAGTGTEAFF.